The T cell receptor beta chain under discussion was sequenced for a study of cytomegalovirus exposure and HLA in healthy donors. Germline-derived CDR1 and CDR2 are MDHEN and SYDVKM. Between the trimmed V and J ends, which lost 2 bases and 1 base, there was a span of 9 bases. There are 15 residues in the CDR3. PCR used 60 Vbeta primers and 13 Jbeta primers. Libraries were prepared by immunoSEQ multiplex PCR; TCRdb keeps only in-frame clonotypes and omits some of them. The table lists more than 110,000 clones, 70% of them singletons. Worth noting for this clone: No antigen is known for it.

Study findings and constraints: Rarity characterized most TCR sequences, yet some public TCRs appeared in many donors.

This sequence originates from a woman younger than 45 in good health and CMV-seronegative. The rearrangement links TRBV28 to TRBJ1-5; D is perhaps TRBD1 (5 bases). Sequenced: PBMCs. In nucleotides, the CDR3 is TGTGCCAGCAGTTTACCCTACAGGAGCAATCAGCCCCAGCATTTT. Protein product: CASSLPYRSNQPQHF.